This TCR beta chain comes out of a study of blood T cell repertoires in COVID-19. Study in general: Samples representing acute and convalescent COVID-19 were sourced from the United States, Italy and Spain. T cells, B-cell-depleted T cells, or PBMCs provided the cDNA or gDNA that served as material.

Germline V lookup: CDR1 MDHEN, CDR2 SYDVKM. This CDR3 comprises 14 residues. V lost 4 bases, J lost 4 bases, and 6 bases stayed unmatched. Study processing details: It was from reference gene primer amplification that nucleated cell counts were estimated. The protocol was immunoSEQ multiplex PCR, while the TCRdb copy is restricted to in-frame clones and leaves out a portion. That table furnishes V, J and clone size, whereas the DNA furnished D and trimming. This table has about 100,000 clones, around nine tenths appearing once. The TCR originated in a human donor in a cohort sampled during active COVID-19. Source material: peripheral blood. The chain combines TRBV28 with TRBJ1-1, with 7 bases identical to TRBD1. The CDR3, as DNA: TGTGCCAGCAGTTCCGGACAGGAAGGCACTGAAGCTTTCTTT. It yields the protein CASSSGQEGTEAFF. The whole variable domain, remainder taken from reference TRBV28 and TRBJ1-1, is DVKVTQSSRYLVKRTGEKVFLECVQDMDHENMFWYRQDPGLGLRLIYFSYDVKMKEKGDIPEGYSVSREKKERFSLILESASTNQTSMYLCASSSGQEGTEAFFGQGTRLTVV.